Sequencing of this TCR beta chain was carried out in a study of tumor-infiltrating lymphocytes in primary liver carcinoma. From 500 to 600 ng of total RNA, TCR beta-specific cDNA was reverse-transcribed using a constant-region primer. Nested multiplex PCR, run for three rounds with slightly modified ARM-PCR, yielded TCR beta libraries. For approximately 11 cycles apiece, the opening two PCR rounds ran with TRBV1-TRBV30 forward primers and a C-beta reverse primer. TCRdb ran MiXCR on the multiplex PCR reads and lists one entry per CDR3 protein. In the table there are under 90,000 distinct CDR3 sequences, more than 65% of which are singletons. Unsorted bulk tissue, about 19-30 mg of it, served as the source for co-extraction of RNA and DNA. In this sample, this clonotype turned up a few times. Germline lookup yields CDR1 KGHDR and CDR2 SFDVKD. The CDR3 runs 14 residues. The V end was cut by 4 bases, the J end by 5 bases, with 11 bases between.

V usage is TRBV24-1 and J usage is TRBJ2-1; D is ambiguous. The receptor's source is a middle-aged man with primary liver carcinoma and hepatitis B virus infection. Sequenced: liver tumor tissue from sampling region 1. The subset denotes: tumor region T1, superior pole. CDR3 sequence (DNA): TGTGCCACCAGTGACGCTGGACGTCACAATGAGCAGTTCTTC. Amino acid sequence: CATSDAGRHNEQFF.